This TCR beta chain was sequenced in a study of blood T cell repertoires in COVID-19. Study-wide background: Samples taken during acute and convalescent COVID-19 were collected in the United States, Italy and Spain.

This CDR3 region has 13 residues. CDR1 and CDR2 (germline): LNHDA, SQIVND (reference sequence). Trimming pared 8 bases from V and 0 bases from J, leaving 11 bases between. The data were produced by immunoSEQ multiplex PCR, yet TCRdb's version contains in-frame clones alone and is incomplete. The sample gives about 240,000 clones, 80% to 90% of which show up once; around 10% is in the top ten. Ages ranged from about 18 to 100 years, with residence in under 25 US areas. Cohorts were determined from participant-reported clinical history. This sequence was found in a man aged 35 to 55 who had recovered from COVID-19. Input material: PBMCs or T cells enriched from blood (not recorded which). The chain recombines TRBV19 with TRBJ2-7; D is perhaps TRBD2 (5 bases). The CDR3 loop reads CASSGVLSYEQYF. The DNA for the CDR3 is TGTGCCAGTTCCGGGGTGCTCTCCTACGAGCAGTACTTC. Based on the CDR3 plus reference TRBV19 and TRBJ2-7, the full variable domain is DGGITQSPKYLFRKEGQNVTLSCEQNLNHDAMYWYRQDPGQGLRLIYYSQIVNDFQKGDIAEGYSVSREKKESFPLTVTSAQKNPTAFYLCASSGVLSYEQYFGPGTRLTVT.